This T cell receptor (beta chain) comes out of a study of beta chain features in type 1 diabetes. Study-level background: Healthy donors resembled patients in age, gender and cell yields.

What was sequenced were expressed TCRB transcripts, since all of the isolated RNA had been reverse transcribed. Some clones are missing from TCRdb's copy, which holds only in-frame ones; the method was immunoSEQ multiplex PCR. Of around 180,000 clones listed, about 8% are singletons. This clone was seen a few times. Its antigen is unknown. Donors underwent one heparinised blood draw, approximately 120 mL on average. This CDR3 has 13 amino acids. The germline gives CDR1 GTSNPN, CDR2 SVGIG (reference sequence). Trimming took off 5 bases at V and 5 bases at J, with 15 bases between the two ends. Findings and caveats of the study: At VDJ recombination sites, type 1 diabetes patients had fewer insertions and more deleted nucleotides. Shortening that was moderate but significant affected the TCRB CDR3s of Type 1 diabetes patients in all four CD4+ subsets. Within patients, naive, central memory and Treg TCRB repertoires seemed more similar than within healthy donors.

Sequencing was done on a sample of central memory CD4+ T cells from blood. The TCR comes from a woman between 35 and 50 years old with type 1 diabetes. V gene TRBV30 combines with J gene TRBJ1-1; a weak D match, TRBD1 (6 bases). The CDR3 bases are TGTGCCTGGGCCCAGGGGCTGGTGACTGAAGCTTTCTTT. Its translation: CAWAQGLVTEAFF. Combining the CDR3 with reference TRBV30 and TRBJ1-1 gives the whole variable domain SQTIHQWPATLVQPVGSPLSLECTVEGTSNPNLYWYRQAAGRGLQLLFYSVGIGQISSEVPQNLSASRPQDRQFILSSKKLLLSDSGFYLCAWAQGLVTEAFFGQGTRLTVV.